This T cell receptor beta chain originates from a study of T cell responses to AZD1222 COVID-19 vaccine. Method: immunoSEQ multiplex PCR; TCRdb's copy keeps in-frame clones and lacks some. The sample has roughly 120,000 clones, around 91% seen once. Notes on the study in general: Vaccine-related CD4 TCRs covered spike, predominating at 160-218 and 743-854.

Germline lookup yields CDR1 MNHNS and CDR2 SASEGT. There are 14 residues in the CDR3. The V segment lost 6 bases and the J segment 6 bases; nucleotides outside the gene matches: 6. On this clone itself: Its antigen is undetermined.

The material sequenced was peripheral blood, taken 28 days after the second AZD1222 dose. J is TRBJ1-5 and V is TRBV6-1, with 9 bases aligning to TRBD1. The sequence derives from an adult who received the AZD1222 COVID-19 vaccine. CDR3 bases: TGTGCCAGCAGGACCGGGACAGGGTTTCAGCCCCAGCATTTT. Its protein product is CASRTGTGFQPQHF.